This T cell receptor beta chain was found in a study of T cell changes during pregnancy in multiple sclerosis. The CDR3 is 14 amino acids. Germline values: CDR1 SGHVS, CDR2 FQNEAQ. The junction had 1 base not matched to a gene; V was cut back by 5 bases and J by 2 bases. The repertoire was sequenced with immunoSEQ multiplex PCR; TCRdb's copy has only in-frame clones and lacks some. The sample carries fewer than 75,000 clones, approximately 93% recorded once. Sequencing used peripheral blood, obtained in the second trimester of pregnancy. The chain has TRBV7-8 and TRBJ1-3, with 9 bases fitting TRBD1. The source is a female donor with multiple sclerosis, enrolled in a pregnancy study. The CDR3 spells CASSGDRAGNTIYF. Written as DNA, the CDR3 is TGTGCCAGCAGCGGGGACAGGGCTGGAAACACCATATATTTT.